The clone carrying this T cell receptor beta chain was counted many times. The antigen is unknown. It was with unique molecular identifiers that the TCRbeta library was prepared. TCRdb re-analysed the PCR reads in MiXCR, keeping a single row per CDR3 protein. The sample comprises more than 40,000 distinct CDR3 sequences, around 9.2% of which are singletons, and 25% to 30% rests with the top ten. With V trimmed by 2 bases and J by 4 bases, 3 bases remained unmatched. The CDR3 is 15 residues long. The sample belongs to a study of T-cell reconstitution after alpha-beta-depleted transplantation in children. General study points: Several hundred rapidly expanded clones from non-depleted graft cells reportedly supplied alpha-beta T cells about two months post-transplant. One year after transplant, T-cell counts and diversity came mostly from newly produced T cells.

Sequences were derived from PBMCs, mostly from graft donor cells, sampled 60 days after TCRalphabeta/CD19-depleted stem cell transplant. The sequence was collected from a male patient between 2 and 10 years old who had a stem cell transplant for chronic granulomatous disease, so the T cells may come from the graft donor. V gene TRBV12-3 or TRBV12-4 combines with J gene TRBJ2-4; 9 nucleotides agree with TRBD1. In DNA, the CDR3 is TGTGCCAGCAGTTTACCGGGGACAGGGAAAAACATTCAGTACTTC. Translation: CASSLPGTGKNIQYF.